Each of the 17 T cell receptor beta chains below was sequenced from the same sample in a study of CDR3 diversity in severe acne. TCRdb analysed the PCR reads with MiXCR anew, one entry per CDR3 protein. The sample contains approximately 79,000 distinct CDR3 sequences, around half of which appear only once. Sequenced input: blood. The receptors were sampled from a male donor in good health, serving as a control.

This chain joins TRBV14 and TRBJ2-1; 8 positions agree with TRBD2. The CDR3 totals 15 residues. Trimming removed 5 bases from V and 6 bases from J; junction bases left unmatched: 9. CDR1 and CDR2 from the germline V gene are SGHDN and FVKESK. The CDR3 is CASSAYTGTSNEQFF. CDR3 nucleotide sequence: TGTGCCAGCAGCGCCTATACCGGGACTAGCAATGAGCAGTTCTTC. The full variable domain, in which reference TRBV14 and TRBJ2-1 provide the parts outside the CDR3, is EAGVTQFPSHSVIEKGQTVTLRCDPISGHDNLYWYRRVMGKEIKFLLHFVKESKQDESGMPNNRFLAERTGGTYSTLKVQPAELEDSGVYFCASSAYTGTSNEQFFGPGTRLTVL.

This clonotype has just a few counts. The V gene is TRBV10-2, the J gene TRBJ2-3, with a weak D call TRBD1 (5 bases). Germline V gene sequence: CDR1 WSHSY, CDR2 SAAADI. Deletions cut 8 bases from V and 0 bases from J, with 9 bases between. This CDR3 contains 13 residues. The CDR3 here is CASRTPSTDTQYF. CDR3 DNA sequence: TGCGCCAGCCGGACACCTAGCACAGATACGCAGTATTTT.

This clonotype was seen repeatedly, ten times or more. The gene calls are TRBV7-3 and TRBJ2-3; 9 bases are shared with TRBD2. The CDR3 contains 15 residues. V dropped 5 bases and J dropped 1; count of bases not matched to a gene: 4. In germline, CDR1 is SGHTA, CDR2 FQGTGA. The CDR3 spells CASSRTSVGTDTQYF. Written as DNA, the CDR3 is TGTGCCAGCAGCCGGACTAGCGTAGGCACAGATACGCAGTATTTT.

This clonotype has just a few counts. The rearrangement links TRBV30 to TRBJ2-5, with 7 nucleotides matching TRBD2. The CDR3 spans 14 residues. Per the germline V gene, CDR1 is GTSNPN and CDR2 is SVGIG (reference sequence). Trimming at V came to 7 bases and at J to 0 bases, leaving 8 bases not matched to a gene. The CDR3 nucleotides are TGTGCCTCGCGGGGGATGGGGTACCAAGAGACCCAGTACTTC. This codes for CASRGMGYQETQYF.

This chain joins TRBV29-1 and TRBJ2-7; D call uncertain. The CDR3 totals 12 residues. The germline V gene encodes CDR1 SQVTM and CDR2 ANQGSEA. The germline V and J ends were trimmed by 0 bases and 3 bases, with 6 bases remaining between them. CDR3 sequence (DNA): TGCAGCGTTGAAGATAGCCGCTACGAGCAGTACTTC. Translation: CSVEDSRYEQYF.

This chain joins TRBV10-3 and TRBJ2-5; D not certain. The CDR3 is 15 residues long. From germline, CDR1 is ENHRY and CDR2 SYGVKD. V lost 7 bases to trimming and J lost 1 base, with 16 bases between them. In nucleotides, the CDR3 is TGTGCCATCAAGGCCACAGATAGTTTCCAAGAGACCCAGTACTTC. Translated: CAIKATDSFQETQYF.

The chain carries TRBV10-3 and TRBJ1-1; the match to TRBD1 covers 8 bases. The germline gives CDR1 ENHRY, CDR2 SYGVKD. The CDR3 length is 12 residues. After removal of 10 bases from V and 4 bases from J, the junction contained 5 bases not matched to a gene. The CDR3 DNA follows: TGTGCCACCCAGACAGGGGTCACTGAAGCTTTCTTT. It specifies CATQTGVTEAFF.

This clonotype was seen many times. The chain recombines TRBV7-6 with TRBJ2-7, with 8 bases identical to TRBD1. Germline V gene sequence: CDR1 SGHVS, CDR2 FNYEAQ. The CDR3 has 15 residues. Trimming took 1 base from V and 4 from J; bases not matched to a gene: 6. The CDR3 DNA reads TGTGCCAGCAGCTTAGGTTCAGGGGGCACGTACGAGCAGTACTTC. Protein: CASSLGSGGTYEQYF. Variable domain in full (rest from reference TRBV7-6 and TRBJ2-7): GAGVSQSPRYKVTKRGQDVALRCDPISGHVSLYWYRQALGQGPEFLTYFNYEAQQDKSGLPNDRFSAERPEGSISTLTIQRTEQRDSAMYRCASSLGSGGTYEQYFGPGTRLTVT.

The CDR3 spells CSAQRGTGGADTQYF. Written as DNA, the CDR3 is TGCAGTGCTCAGAGGGGGACAGGGGGGGCGGATACGCAGTATTTT. V usage is TRBV20-1 and J usage is TRBJ2-3, with 11 bases fitting TRBD1. Germline V CDR1 and CDR2: DFQATT, SNEGSKA (reference sequence). V trimming: 5 bases; J trimming: 6 bases; junction bases outside the gene matches: 10. The CDR3 spans 15 residues.

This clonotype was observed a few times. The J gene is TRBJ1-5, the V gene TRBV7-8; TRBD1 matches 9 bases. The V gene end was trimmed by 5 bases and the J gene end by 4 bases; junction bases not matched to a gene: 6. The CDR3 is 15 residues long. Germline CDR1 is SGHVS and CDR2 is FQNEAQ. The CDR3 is CASSRGTGRNQPQHF. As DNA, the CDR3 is TGTGCCAGCAGCCGCGGGACAGGGCGTAATCAGCCCCAGCATTTT.

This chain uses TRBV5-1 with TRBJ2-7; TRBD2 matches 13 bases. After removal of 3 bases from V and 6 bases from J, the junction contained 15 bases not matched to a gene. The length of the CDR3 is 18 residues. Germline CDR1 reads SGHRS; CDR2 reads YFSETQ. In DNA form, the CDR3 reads TGCGCCAGCAGCTCTACACGACTAGCGGGGGGAGCAGGGACCGAGCAGTACTTC. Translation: CASSSTRLAGGAGTEQYF.

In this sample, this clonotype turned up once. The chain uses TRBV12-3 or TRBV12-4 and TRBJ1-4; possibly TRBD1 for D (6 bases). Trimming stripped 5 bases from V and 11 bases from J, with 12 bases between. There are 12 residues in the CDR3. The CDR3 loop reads CASSPITGKLFF. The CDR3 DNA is TGTGCCAGCAGTCCTATCACAGGGAAACTGTTTTTT.

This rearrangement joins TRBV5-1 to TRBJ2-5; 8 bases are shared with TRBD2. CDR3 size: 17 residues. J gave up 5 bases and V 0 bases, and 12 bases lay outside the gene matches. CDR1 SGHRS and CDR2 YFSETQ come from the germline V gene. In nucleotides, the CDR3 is TGCGCCAGCAGCTTGGGAACCGAGGGGCTAGCGGGCGAGACCCAGTACTTC. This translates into CASSLGTEGLAGETQYF. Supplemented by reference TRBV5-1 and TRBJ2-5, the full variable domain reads KAGVTQTPRYLIKTRGQQVTLSCSPISGHRSVSWYQQTPGQGLQFLFEYFSETQRNKGNFPGRFSGRQFSNSRSEMNVSTLELGDSALYLCASSLGTEGLAGETQYFGPGTRLLVL.

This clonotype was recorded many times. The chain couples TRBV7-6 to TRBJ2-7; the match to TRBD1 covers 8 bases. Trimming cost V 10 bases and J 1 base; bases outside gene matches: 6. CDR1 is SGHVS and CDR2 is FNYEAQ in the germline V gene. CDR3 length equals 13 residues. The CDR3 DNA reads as TGTGCCACCGGACAGGGACCTTCCTACGAGCAGTACTTC. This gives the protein CATGQGPSYEQYF.

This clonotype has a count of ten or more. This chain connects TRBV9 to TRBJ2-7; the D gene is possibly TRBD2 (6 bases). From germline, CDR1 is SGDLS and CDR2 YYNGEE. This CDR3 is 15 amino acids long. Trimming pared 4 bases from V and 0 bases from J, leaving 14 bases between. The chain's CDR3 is CASSPSGYNSYEQYF. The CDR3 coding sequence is TGTGCCAGCAGCCCGAGCGGGTACAACTCCTACGAGCAGTACTTC.

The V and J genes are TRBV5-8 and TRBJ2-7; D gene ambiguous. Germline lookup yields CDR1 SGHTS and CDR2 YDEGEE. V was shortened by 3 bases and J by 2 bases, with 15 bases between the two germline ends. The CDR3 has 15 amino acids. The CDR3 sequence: CASSSATGRAYEQYF. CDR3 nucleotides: TGTGCCAGCAGCTCGGCGACCGGTCGAGCCTACGAGCAGTACTTC.

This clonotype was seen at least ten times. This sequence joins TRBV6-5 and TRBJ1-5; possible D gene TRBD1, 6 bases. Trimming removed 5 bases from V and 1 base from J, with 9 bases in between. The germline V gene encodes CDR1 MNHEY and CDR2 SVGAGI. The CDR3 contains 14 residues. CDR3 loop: CASSGGPSNQPQHF. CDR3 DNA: TGTGCCAGCAGTGGGGGGCCGAGCAATCAGCCCCAGCATTTT.